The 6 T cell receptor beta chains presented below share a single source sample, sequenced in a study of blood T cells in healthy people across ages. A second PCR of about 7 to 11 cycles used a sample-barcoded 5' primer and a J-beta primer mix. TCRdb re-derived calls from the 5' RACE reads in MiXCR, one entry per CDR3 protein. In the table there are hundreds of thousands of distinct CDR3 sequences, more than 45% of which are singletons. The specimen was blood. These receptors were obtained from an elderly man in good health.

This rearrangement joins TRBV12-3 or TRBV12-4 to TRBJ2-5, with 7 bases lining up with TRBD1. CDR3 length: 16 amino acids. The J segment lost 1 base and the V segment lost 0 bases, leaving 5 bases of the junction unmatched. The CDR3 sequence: CASSLAVGTVQETQYF. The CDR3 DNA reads TGTGCCAGCAGTTTAGCAGTCGGGACAGTCCAAGAGACCCAGTACTTC.

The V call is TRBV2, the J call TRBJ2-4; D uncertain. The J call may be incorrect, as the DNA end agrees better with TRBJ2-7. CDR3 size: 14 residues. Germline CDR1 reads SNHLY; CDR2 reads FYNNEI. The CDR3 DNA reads TGTGCCAGCAGTGAATTGGCAGCAACCTACGAGCAGTACTTC. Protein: CASSELAATYEQYF.

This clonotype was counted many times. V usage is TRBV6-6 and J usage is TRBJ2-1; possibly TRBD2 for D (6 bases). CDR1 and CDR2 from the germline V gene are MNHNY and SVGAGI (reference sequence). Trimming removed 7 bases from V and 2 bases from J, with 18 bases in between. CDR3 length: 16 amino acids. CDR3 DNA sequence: TGTGCCAGCACGCAGTCCGGGACTTCGGCCTACAATGAGCAGTTCTTC. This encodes CASTQSGTSAYNEQFF.

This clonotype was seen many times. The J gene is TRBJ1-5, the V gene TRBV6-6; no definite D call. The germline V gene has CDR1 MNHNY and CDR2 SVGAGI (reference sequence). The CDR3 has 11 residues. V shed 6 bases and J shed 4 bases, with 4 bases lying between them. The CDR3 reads CASSSNQPQHF. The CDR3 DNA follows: TGTGCCAGCAGCTCGAATCAGCCCCAGCATTTT.

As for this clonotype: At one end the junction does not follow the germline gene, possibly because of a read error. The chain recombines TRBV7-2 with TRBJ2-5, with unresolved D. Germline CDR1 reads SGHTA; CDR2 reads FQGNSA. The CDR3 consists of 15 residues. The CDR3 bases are TGTGCCAGCAGCTTAGGGGCAGCCAACCAAGAGACCCGGTACTTC. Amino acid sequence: CASSLGAANQETRYF.

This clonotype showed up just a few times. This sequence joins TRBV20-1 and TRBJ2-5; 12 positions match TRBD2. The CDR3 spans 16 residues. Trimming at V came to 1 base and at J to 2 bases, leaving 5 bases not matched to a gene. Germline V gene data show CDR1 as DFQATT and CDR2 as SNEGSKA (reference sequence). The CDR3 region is CSARGGTSGSQETQYF. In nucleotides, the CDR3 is TGCAGTGCTAGAGGGGGGACTAGCGGGTCTCAAGAGACCCAGTACTTC.